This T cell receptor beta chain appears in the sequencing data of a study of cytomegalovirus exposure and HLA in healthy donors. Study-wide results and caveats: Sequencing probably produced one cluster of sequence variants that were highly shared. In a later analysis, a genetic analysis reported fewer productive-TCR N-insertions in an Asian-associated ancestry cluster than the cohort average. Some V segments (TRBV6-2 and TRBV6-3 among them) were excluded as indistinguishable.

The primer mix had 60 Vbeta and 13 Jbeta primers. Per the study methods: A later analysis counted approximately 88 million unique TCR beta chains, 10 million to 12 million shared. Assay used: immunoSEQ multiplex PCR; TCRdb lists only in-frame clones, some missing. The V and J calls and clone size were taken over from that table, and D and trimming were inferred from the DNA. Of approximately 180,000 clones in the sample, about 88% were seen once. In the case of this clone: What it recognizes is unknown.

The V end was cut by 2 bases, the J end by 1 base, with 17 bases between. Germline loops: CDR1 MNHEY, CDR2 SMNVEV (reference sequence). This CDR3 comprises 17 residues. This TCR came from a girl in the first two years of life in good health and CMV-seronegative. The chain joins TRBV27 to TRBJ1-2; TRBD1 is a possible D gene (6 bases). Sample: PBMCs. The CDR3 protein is CASSLAQPRGVNYGYTF. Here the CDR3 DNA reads TGTGCCAGCAGTTTAGCACAACCCAGGGGAGTTAACTATGGCTACACCTTC.